These 21 T cell receptor beta chains were all obtained from the same sample, sequenced in a study of molecular identifiers for immune sequencing clone quantification (dated by TCRdb to 2016 to 2019). Library prep was done by PCR. The listed sequencing device is Illumina HiSeq 4000. TCRdb reprocessed the public reads (quality trimming at Q25 with fastp, clone calling with MiXCR) and kept in-frame beta chains. Each record represents a unique CDR3 protein, reported with the most common genes and DNA among its rows. The sample table records approximately 670,000 distinct CDR3 sequences; about 20% of these occur just once. The top ten clonotypes cover approximately 0.9% of the sample. Specimen: naive CD8+ T cells from blood, with Jurkat cell RNA spiked in. The sample's cell subset or site label is to be understood as: FACS-sorted CD8+CD4-CCR7+CD45RA+ naive T cells. The receptor set was obtained from a human donor in good health. Some libraries in this study had Jurkat cell RNA spiked in.

In regard to this clonotype: A read error is possible here, since a much larger clone lies one base away. This chain connects TRBV27 to TRBJ2-7; D may be TRBD1 (6 bases). CDR3 length: 12 amino acids. CDR1 and CDR2 (germline): MNHEY, SMNVEV (reference sequence). CDR3 protein: CVSSLSTGEQYF. Here the CDR3 DNA reads TGTGTCAGCAGTTTATCCACAGGGGAGCAGTACTTC.

This clonotype was counted many times. The chain carries TRBV7-6 and TRBJ2-2; no definite D call. The CDR3 covers 17 residues. The V gene's germline CDR1 is SGHVS and CDR2 FNYEAQ. Between the trimmed V and J ends, which lost 4 bases and 0 bases, there was a span of 15 bases. CDR3 residues: CASSSPTVTANTGELFF. The CDR3 region has the DNA TGTGCCAGCAGCTCCCCGACGGTCACCGCGAACACCGGGGAGCTGTTTTTT.

The chain employs TRBV12-3 or TRBV12-4 and TRBJ2-5, with TRBD2 matching 12 bases. The CDR3 runs to 14 residues. Trimming removed 5 bases from V and 4 bases from J; junction bases left unmatched: 2. The CDR3 sequence is CASSTGLAGETQYF. CDR3 nucleotide sequence: TGTGCCAGCAGTACGGGACTAGCGGGAGAGACCCAGTACTTC.

The chain combines TRBV7-9 with TRBJ1-5; unclear D gene. Trimming left V 1 base short and J 9 bases short, with 13 bases between. The CDR3 spans 14 residues. The germline V gene encodes CDR1 SEHNR and CDR2 FQNEAQ (reference sequence). As DNA, the CDR3 is TGTGCCAGCAGCTTAGTTGGCGGAGATCGGCCCCAGCATTTT. Protein product: CASSLVGGDRPQHF.

Comments on this clonotype: This may come from a read error, since a much larger clone is one base off. The genes are TRBV7-9 and TRBJ2-7; 9 nucleotides line up with TRBD2. This CDR3 is 16 amino acids long. The germline V gene has CDR1 SEHNR and CDR2 FQNEAQ (reference sequence). The CDR3 sequence is CASSLVASGASHEQYF. CDR3 DNA sequence: TGTGCCAGCAGCTTAGTTGCTAGCGGGGCCTCCCACGAGCAGTACTTC.

This clonotype was detected many times. This chain links TRBV6-5 with TRBJ2-2, with TRBD1 identical over 9 bases. The CDR3 has 17 amino acids. The ends lost 1 base at V and 0 bases at J; junction bases unmatched: 3. Germline V gives CDR1 MNHEY, CDR2 SVGAGI. CDR3 nucleotide sequence: TGTGCCAGCAGTTACTATGGGACAGGGCCGAACACCGGGGAGCTGTTTTTT. Translation: CASSYYGTGPNTGELFF.

About this clonotype: This may arise from a read error, as a much more abundant clone is one base away. The rearrangement uses TRBV27 and TRBJ2-3; 7 nucleotides align to TRBD1. CDR3 length: 15 residues. In germline, CDR1 is MNHEY, CDR2 SMNVEV (reference sequence). The CDR3 DNA is TGTGCCAACAGTCTAAGACAGGGCCGCACAGATACGCAGTATTTT. Translation gives CANSLRQGRTDTQYF.

This chain connects TRBV6-1 to TRBJ2-3; D is unresolved. The germline V gene encodes CDR1 MNHNS and CDR2 SASEGT. There are 15 residues in the CDR3. V lost 1 base, J lost 2 bases, and 10 bases lay in between. The CDR3 bases are TGTGCCAGCAGTGAAGGGGCAGGAATCACAGATACGCAGTATTTT. This codes for CASSEGAGITDTQYF.

This clonotype has at least ten counts. The rearrangement uses TRBV6-5 and TRBJ2-1; 8 bases line up with TRBD2. The CDR3 is 14 residues long. After removal of 2 bases from V and 9 bases from J, the junction contained 6 bases not matched to a gene. The germline gives CDR1 MNHEY, CDR2 SVGAGI. CDR3 region: CASSYGSGLGEQFF. The CDR3 region has the DNA TGTGCCAGCAGTTACGGATCGGGACTAGGTGAGCAGTTCTTC.

In its sample, this clonotype was seen many times. The chain carries TRBV28 and TRBJ2-7, with 9 positions matching TRBD2. J lost 3 bases, V lost 8 bases, and 5 bases had no gene match. This CDR3 is 13 amino acids long. The germline CDR1 and CDR2 sequences are MDHEN and SYDVKM. The DNA for the CDR3 is TGTGCCAGCCTAGCGGGATCCCACTACGAGCAGTACTTC. Its translation: CASLAGSHYEQYF. The full variable domain, completed using reference TRBV28 and TRBJ2-7, is DVKVTQSSRYLVKRTGEKVFLECVQDMDHENMFWYRQDPGLGLRLIYFSYDVKMKEKGDIPEGYSVSREKKERFSLILESASTNQTSMYLCASLAGSHYEQYFGPGTRLTVT.

There are many counts of this clonotype. The chain recombines TRBV20-1 with TRBJ1-5; D is undetermined. CDR1 DFQATT and CDR2 SNEGSKA come from the germline V gene (reference sequence). V lost 0 bases and J lost 6, with 12 bases in between. This CDR3 is built from 14 residues. The CDR3 coding sequence is TGCAGTGCTAGAGAACTGGGATTTGCTCAGCCCCAGCATTTT. Encoded protein: CSARELGFAQPQHF.

Comments on this clonotype: The CDR3 does not close with the conserved phenylalanine or tryptophan, likely indicating a read error. The chain has TRBV27 and TRBJ2-1; no reliable D call. The CDR3 totals 10 residues. The V and J ends lost 8 bases and 8 bases respectively, with 7 bases between them. Germline CDR1 and CDR2: MNHEY and SMNVEV (reference sequence). CDR3 residues: CASGYDEQFL. CDR3 in DNA: TGTGCCAGCGGTTATGATGAGCAGTTCCTC.

Remarks on this clonotype: Since a much larger clone is just one base distant, this may be a read error. The chain links TRBV7-8 to TRBJ2-5; 7 nucleotides line up with TRBD1. This CDR3 comprises 16 residues. The germline CDR1 and CDR2 sequences are SGHVS and FQNEAQ. CDR3 amino acids: CASSGATGWFQGTQYF. The DNA of the CDR3 is TGTGCCAGCAGCGGGGCGACAGGGTGGTTCCAAGGGACCCAGTACTTC.

The V and J genes are TRBV18 and TRBJ2-7; possible D gene TRBD2, 6 bases. CDR3 length: 17 amino acids. The V end was cut by 1 base, the J end by 3 bases, with 19 bases between. The V gene's germline CDR1 is KGHSH and CDR2 LQKENI. In DNA, the CDR3 is TGTGCCAGCTCACCACGGAATGGGACTTTGGCAGGCTACGAGCAGTACTTC. It encodes CASSPRNGTLAGYEQYF.

There are a few counts of this clonotype. The rearrangement joins TRBV9 to TRBJ2-5; 11 positions agree with TRBD2. Per germline, CDR1 SGDLS and CDR2 YYNGEE. V shed 0 bases and J 5 bases; nucleotides not matched to a gene: 6. This CDR3 is 16 amino acids long. CDR3 residues: CASSVGSGRAGETQYF. The CDR3 bases are TGTGCCAGCAGCGTAGGTAGCGGGAGGGCCGGGGAGACCCAGTACTTC.

As for this clonotype: This may stem from a read error, because a much larger clone lies one nucleotide away. CDR3 bases: TGTGCCAGCAGTACTACAGGGTTTAACACTGGAGCTTTCTTT. Amino acids: CASSTTGFNTGAFF. The chain is built from TRBV27 and TRBJ1-1, with a tentative D call TRBD1 (6 bases). The CDR3 is 14 residues long. From germline, CDR1 is MNHEY and CDR2 SMNVEV (reference sequence).

The chain couples TRBV5-5 to TRBJ2-1; the match to TRBD1 covers 9 bases. V was pared by 0 bases and J by 6 bases, with 13 bases of the junction left unmatched. CDR1 and CDR2 from the germline V gene are SGHKS and YYEKEE (reference sequence). CDR3 size: 18 residues. The CDR3 bases are TGTGCCAGCAGCTTGGAAGGGACGGACAGGGGCTACAGCAATGAGCAGTTCTTC. Amino acid sequence: CASSLEGTDRGYSNEQFF.

About this clonotype itself: With a much larger clone just one base away, this may be a read error. This likely comes from a read error, as the CDR3 has no conserved phenylalanine or tryptophan at its end. J is TRBJ2-7 and V is TRBV4-3, with D uncertain. Per the germline V gene, CDR1 is LGHNA and CDR2 is YSLEER. The CDR3 runs to 15 residues. Trimming removed 1 base at V and 5 bases at J, with 15 bases between. CDR3 DNA: TGCGCCAGCAGCCAAGGGCAGGTCCCAGAAGACGAGCAGTACCTC. Translating gives CASSQGQVPEDEQYL.

This clonotype showed up many times. The chain links TRBV13 to TRBJ1-1; TRBD1 is a possible D gene (5 bases). The V end lost 4 bases, the J end lost 0 bases, and 12 bases lay between the germline ends. Germline V gene data show CDR1 as PRHDT and CDR2 as FYEKMQ (reference sequence). The CDR3 is 15 residues long. The CDR3: CASSSKGILNTEAFF. The CDR3 nucleotides are TGTGCCAGCAGCTCGAAGGGGATCCTGAACACTGAAGCTTTCTTT.

This clonotype was observed many times. The junction departs from the called germline gene at one end, perhaps through a read error. This chain links TRBV4-1 with TRBJ2-7; tentative D call: TRBD1 (6 bases). In germline, CDR1 is MGHRA, CDR2 YSYEKL. This CDR3 is built from 14 residues. In nucleotides, the CDR3 is TGTGCCAGCAGCCAAGTCCCAGGGGCCTACGAGCAGTACTTC. Residues: CASSQVPGAYEQYF.

There are many counts of this clonotype. V and J are TRBV7-9 and TRBJ2-5; D unresolved. Trimming removed 2 bases from V and 4 bases from J, with 8 bases in between. Germline V gene data show CDR1 as SEHNR and CDR2 as FQNEAQ (reference sequence). CDR3 length equals 13 residues. Written as DNA, the CDR3 is TGTGCCAGCAGCTTATTCGTGTCAGAGACCCAGTACTTC. Protein product: CASSLFVSETQYF.